These T cell receptor beta chains were read from a single sample in a study of T cells in localized non-small cell lung cancer. Method: immunoSEQ multiplex PCR; TCRdb's copy keeps in-frame clones and lacks some. This table holds tens of thousands of clones, around 93% found once. Sequencing used peripheral blood mononuclear cells, obtained before any cancer treatment. The receptors derive from a female donor of 60 years or more with stage II lung adenocarcinoma. CDR3s include the opening cysteine and the closing phenylalanine or tryptophan. A D gene is named only where the DNA matches it firmly. Some rows have no size entry. The others give once, few or many, or a class for an expanded clone.

size: -
V: TRBV6-1
J: TRBJ1-5
D: TRBD1
CDR3: CASLNRGFSQPQHF
DNA: TGTGCCAGCTTAAACAGGGGGTTTTCTCAGCCCCAGCATTTT

size: -
V: TRBV19
J: TRBJ2-1
D: TRBD2
CDR3: CASSGWGLAGSYEQFF
DNA: TGTGCCAGTAGTGGCTGGGGACTAGCGGGAAGTTATGAGCAGTTCTTC

size: -
V: TRBV18
J: TRBJ2-1
D: -
CDR3: CASSGETGYVREQFF
DNA: TGTGCCAGCTCCGGGGAGACGGGGTACGTTAGGGAGCAGTTCTTC

size: -
V: TRBV4-3
J: TRBJ1-2
D: TRBD1
CDR3: CASSQDRGSNYGYTF
DNA: TGCGCCAGCAGCCAAGACAGGGGGTCTAACTATGGCTACACCTTC

size: -
V: TRBV7-2
J: TRBJ2-3
D: TRBD1
CDR3: CASSPRQGSTDTQYF
DNA: TGTGCCAGCAGCCCCCGACAGGGTAGCACAGATACGCAGTATTTT

size: -
V: TRBV5-1
J: TRBJ2-1
D: -
CDR3: CASSLGDRAYNEQFF
DNA: TGCGCCAGCAGCTTGGGTGACAGAGCCTACAATGAGCAGTTCTTC

size: -
V: TRBV5-4
J: TRBJ2-3
D: -
CDR3: CASRPTSTDTQYF
DNA: TGTGCCAGCAGACCCACTAGCACAGATACGCAGTATTTT

size: -
V: TRBV5-1
J: TRBJ2-2
D: TRBD1
CDR3: CASTSQGANTGELFF
DNA: TGCGCCAGCACAAGTCAGGGGGCGAACACCGGGGAGCTGTTTTTT

size: -
V: TRBV5-1
J: TRBJ1-1
D: -
CDR3: CASSSDLAEAFF
DNA: TGCGCCAGCAGCTCTGACCTAGCTGAAGCTTTCTTT

size: -
V: TRBV5-4
J: TRBJ2-5
D: -
CDR3: CAVSNWAQETQYF
DNA: TGTGCCGTCTCGAACTGGGCGCAGGAGACCCAGTACTTC

size: -
V: TRBV18
J: TRBJ2-7
D: TRBD1
CDR3: CASHHDRAGYEQYF
DNA: TGTGCCAGCCATCACGACAGGGCTGGGTACGAGCAGTACTTC

size: once
V: TRBV27
J: TRBJ2-3
D: -
CDR3: CASSLISPPDTQYF
DNA: TGTGCCAGCAGTTTAATTTCCCCCCCAGATACGCAGTATTTT

size: large
V: TRBV9
J: TRBJ2-2
D: -
CDR3: CASSPRDRAGTGELFF
DNA: TGTGCCAGCAGCCCCCGAGACAGGGCGGGGACCGGGGAGCTGTTTTTT

size: -
V: TRBV5-1
J: TRBJ2-3
D: TRBD2
CDR3: CASSVTLAGGTYDTQYF
DNA: TGCGCCAGCAGCGTTACTCTAGCGGGAGGGACATATGATACGCAGTATTTT

size: -
V: TRBV5-6
J: TRBJ2-7
D: TRBD1
CDR3: CASSLQGASHEQYF
DNA: TGTGCCAGCAGCCTACAGGGGGCGTCCCACGAGCAGTACTTC

size: -
V: TRBV5-1
J: TRBJ2-5
D: -
CDR3: CASSLGAGPEATQYF
DNA: TGCGCCAGCAGCTTGGGGGCGGGGCCAGAAGCGACCCAGTACTTC

size: -
V: TRBV18
J: TRBJ2-5
D: -
CDR3: CASSPFQREETQYF
DNA: TGTGCCAGCTCACCATTTCAAAGGGAAGAGACCCAGTACTTC

size: -
V: TRBV9
J: TRBJ1-6
D: -
CDR3: CASSPESGAGISPLHF
DNA: TGTGCCAGCAGCCCCGAGAGTGGGGCGGGGATTTCACCCCTCCACTTT

size: -
V: TRBV19
J: TRBJ2-2
D: -
CDR3: CASSITQGGPSTGELFF
DNA: TGTGCCAGTAGTATAACGCAAGGGGGGCCCTCGACCGGGGAGCTGTTTTTT

size: -
V: TRBV6-1
J: TRBJ1-2
D: TRBD1
CDR3: CASSVRGQDYGYTF
DNA: TGTGCCAGCAGTGTAAGGGGACAGGACTATGGCTACACCTTC

size: -
V: TRBV27
J: TRBJ2-4
D: -
CDR3: CASTQEGTNGRLGNIQYF
DNA: TGTGCCAGCACCCAAGAAGGCACGAACGGACGCCTCGGAAACATTCAGTACTTC

size: -
V: TRBV9
J: TRBJ2-7
D: TRBD2
CDR3: CASSESGGGSYEQYF
DNA: TGTGCCAGCAGCGAAAGCGGGGGAGGATCCTACGAGCAGTACTTC

size: -
V: TRBV4-1
J: TRBJ2-1
D: -
CDR3: CASSQSGLGQFF
DNA: TGCGCCAGCAGCCAATCCGGGCTGGGGCAGTTCTTC

size: -
V: TRBV9
J: TRBJ2-2
D: -
CDR3: CASSQHPAGGELFF
DNA: TGTGCCAGCAGCCAGCACCCCGCTGGCGGGGAGCTGTTTTTT

size: -
V: TRBV2
J: TRBJ1-5
D: -
CDR3: CASSPDSLQPQHF
DNA: TGTGCCAGCAGTCCGGACAGTTTACAGCCCCAGCATTTT

size: -
V: TRBV18
J: TRBJ1-4
D: -
CDR3: CASSPRQDTNEKLFF
DNA: TGTGCCAGCTCACCACGACAGGATACAAATGAAAAACTGTTTTTT

size: -
V: TRBV6-4
J: TRBJ2-7
D: -
CDR3: CASTKLEKSYEQYF
DNA: TGTGCCAGCACCAAACTAGAAAAGTCCTACGAGCAGTACTTC

size: few
V: TRBV28
J: TRBJ1-2
D: TRBD1
CDR3: CASGTVYGYTF
DNA: TGTGCCAGTGGGACAGTCTATGGCTACACCTTC